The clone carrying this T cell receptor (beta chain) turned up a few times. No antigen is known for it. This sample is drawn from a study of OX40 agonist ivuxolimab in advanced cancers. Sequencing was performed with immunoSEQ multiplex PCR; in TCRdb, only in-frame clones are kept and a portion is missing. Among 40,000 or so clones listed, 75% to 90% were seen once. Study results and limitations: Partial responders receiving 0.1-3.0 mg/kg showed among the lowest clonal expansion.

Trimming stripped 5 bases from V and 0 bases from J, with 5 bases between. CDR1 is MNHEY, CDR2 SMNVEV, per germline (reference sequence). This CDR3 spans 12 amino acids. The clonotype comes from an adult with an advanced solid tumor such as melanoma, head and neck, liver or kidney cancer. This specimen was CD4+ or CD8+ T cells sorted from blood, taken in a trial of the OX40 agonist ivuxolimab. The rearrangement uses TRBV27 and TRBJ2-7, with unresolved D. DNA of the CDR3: TGTGCCAGCAGTCAGAGCTCCTACGAGCAGTACTTC. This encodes CASSQSSYEQYF.